These 23 T cell receptor beta chains originate from one sample sequenced in a study of cytomegalovirus exposure and HLA in healthy donors. Use of 60 Vbeta and 13 Jbeta primers characterized the PCR. Clones were read by immunoSEQ multiplex PCR, and TCRdb kept only the in-frame ones, dropping some. The sample lists 160,000 or so clones, roughly 80% occurring once. The sample comprised PBMCs. These TCRs come from a man aged 50 or older in good health and CMV-seropositive.

The chain combines TRBV29-1 with TRBJ2-3, with TRBD2 matching over 16 bases. Looked up from germline, CDR1 is SQVTM and CDR2 is ANQGSEA. Germline trimming cut 6 bases from V and 9 bases from J; bases unmatched to any gene: 6. This CDR3 has 14 amino acids. The CDR3: CSVGTSGGGLTQYF. CDR3 sequence (DNA): TGCAGCGTCGGGACTAGCGGGGGGGGGCTAACGCAGTATTTT.

The J gene is TRBJ2-7, the V gene TRBV2; D perhaps matches TRBD1 (6 bases). Looked up from germline, CDR1 is SNHLY and CDR2 is FYNNEI. The CDR3 length is 14 residues. V was cut by 2 bases and J by 2 bases, with 10 bases left in between. CDR3 nucleotide sequence: TGTGCCAGCAGTGAAAGGGGGAACACCTACGAGCAGTACTTC. It translates to CASSERGNTYEQYF.

The gene calls are TRBV6-6 and TRBJ1-2, with unresolved D. The ends were cut back, 5 bases at V and 11 bases at J, with 15 bases in the middle. Germline CDR1 and CDR2: MNHNY and SVGAGI (reference sequence). The CDR3 contains 12 residues. The CDR3 loop is CASSVDTTHYTF. The CDR3 DNA reads as TGTGCCAGCAGTGTCGACACAACTCATTACACCTTC.

The chain carries TRBV27 and TRBJ1-2; D not resolved. V was shortened by 5 bases and J by 5 bases, with 18 bases between the two germline ends. This CDR3 spans 15 amino acids. Germline-derived CDR1 and CDR2 are MNHEY and SMNVEV (reference sequence). The CDR3 bases are TGTGCCAGCAGTCCGACTGCCCCACGTTGGTATGGCTACACCTTC. It translates to CASSPTAPRWYGYTF.

The V and J genes are TRBV10-3 and TRBJ2-7; possibly TRBD2 for D (5 bases). The CDR3 extends over 14 amino acids. Per germline, CDR1 ENHRY and CDR2 SYGVKD. V was clipped by 0 bases and J by 0 bases, with 6 bases between them. The chain's CDR3 is CAISESEGSYEQYF. CDR3 nucleotides: TGTGCCATCAGTGAGTCTGAGGGCTCCTACGAGCAGTACTTC.

The chain combines TRBV7-2 with TRBJ2-1, with D tentatively TRBD1 (6 bases). The CDR3 spans 17 residues. Trimming pared 5 bases from V and 4 bases from J, leaving 21 bases between. Germline V gene data show CDR1 as SGHTA and CDR2 as FQGNSA. As DNA, the CDR3 is TGTGCCAGCAGCCCCCAGGGGCCCTATTCAACGTACAATGAGCAGTTCTTC. Residues: CASSPQGPYSTYNEQFF.

This clone was recorded a few times. This chain connects TRBV29-1 to TRBJ1-2; D is possibly TRBD1 (6 bases). Per germline, CDR1 SQVTM and CDR2 ANQGSEA. The CDR3 is 11 residues long. Trimming left V 3 bases short and J 7 bases short, with 9 bases between. CDR3 loop: CSVEGAAGYTF. In DNA form, the CDR3 reads TGCAGCGTTGAGGGGGCAGCTGGCTACACCTTC.

This clone was seen only once. CDR3 region: CASSGLAGRGRQYF. The CDR3 region has the DNA TGTGCCAGCAGCGGGCTAGCGGGTCGGGGGAGGCAGTATTTT. The chain uses TRBV7-2 and TRBJ2-3, with 8 nucleotides matching TRBD2. CDR1 is SGHTA, CDR2 FQGNSA, per germline. The CDR3 loop spans 14 amino acids. V lost 5 bases to trimming and J lost 11 bases; unmatched junction nucleotides: 12.

The CDR3 loop reads CASSPGTGYEQYF. Written as DNA, the CDR3 is TGTGCCAGCAGTCCCGGGACAGGATACGAGCAGTACTTC. The chain couples TRBV28 to TRBJ2-7; 8 bases align to TRBD1. The CDR3 runs 13 residues. V lost 5 bases, J lost 4 bases, and 4 bases stayed unmatched. Germline V CDR1 and CDR2: MDHEN, SYDVKM.

The chain joins TRBV2 to TRBJ2-4, with 7 bases aligning to TRBD1. This CDR3 has 17 amino acids. Germline V gene data show CDR1 as SNHLY and CDR2 as FYNNEI. With V trimmed by 8 bases and J by 0 bases, 13 bases remained unmatched. In DNA, the CDR3 is TGTGCCAGCGGCACAGGGGTGAGGGATGTAGCCAAAAACATTCAGTACTTC. It translates to CASGTGVRDVAKNIQYF.

This chain links TRBV7-2 with TRBJ2-1; the D gene is possibly TRBD2 (6 bases). Germline CDR1 SGHTA, CDR2 FQGNSA. The CDR3 covers 17 residues. V lost 2 bases and J lost 1, with 15 bases in between. This CDR3 reads CASSLLSLTRSYNEQFF. CDR3 in DNA: TGTGCCAGCAGCTTACTAAGCTTGACTAGATCCTACAATGAGCAGTTCTTC.

This chain joins TRBV13 and TRBJ2-7; 7 nucleotides line up with TRBD1. The V gene end was trimmed by 5 bases and the J gene end by 1 base; junction bases not matched to a gene: 11. Germline assignment: CDR1 PRHDT and CDR2 FYEKMQ (reference sequence). CDR3 length equals 16 residues. CDR3 bases: TGTGCCAGCAGCCTCGCGTCGACAGGGATATCCTACGAGCAGTACTTC. Translated, it gives CASSLASTGISYEQYF.

J is TRBJ2-5 and V is TRBV27; a possible D gene is TRBD2 (7 bases). The CDR3 is 16 amino acids. The V end lost 3 bases, the J end lost 1 base, and 15 bases lay between the germline ends. Germline V gene data show CDR1 as MNHEY and CDR2 as SMNVEV (reference sequence). This chain's CDR3 is CASSLLGGALQETQYF. CDR3 DNA: TGTGCCAGCAGTTTGCTGGGGGGGGCCCTCCAAGAGACCCAGTACTTC.

The chain combines TRBV7-2 with TRBJ2-3; TRBD2 agrees at 7 bases. From germline, CDR1 is SGHTA and CDR2 FQGNSA. This CDR3 has 16 residues. J lost 2 bases, V lost 4 bases, and 9 bases had no gene match. In DNA, the CDR3 is TGTGCCAGCAGCTCCCGTGCCGGGGGGTTCACAGATACGCAGTATTTT. It codes for CASSSRAGGFTDTQYF.

This clone was seen only a few times. Relative to the germline gene, one junction end is altered; a read error may explain this. The CDR3 DNA follows: TGCAGCGTTGAAGGGGGACAGGGAGGTTTCGACTACGGCTACACCTTC. As protein: CSVEGGQGGFDYGYTF. The rearrangement uses TRBV29-1 and TRBJ1-2, with TRBD1 identical over 9 bases. The CDR3 totals 16 residues. Germline CDR1 reads SQVTM; CDR2 reads ANQGSEA.

V usage is TRBV11-2 and J usage is TRBJ1-1; TRBD1 aligns across 11 bases. V dropped 6 bases and J dropped 2; count of bases not matched to a gene: 8. The length of the CDR3 is 16 residues. Germline V lookup: CDR1 SGHAT, CDR2 FQNNGV. The chain's CDR3 is CASSPWDRGVNTEAFF. CDR3 DNA sequence: TGTGCCAGCAGTCCCTGGGACAGGGGGGTTAACACTGAAGCTTTCTTT. The variable domain in full, with the rest retrieved from reference TRBV11-2 and TRBJ1-1, is EAGVAQSPRYKIIEKRQSVAFWCNPISGHATLYWYQQILGQGPKLLIQFQNNGVVDDSQLPKDRFSAERLKGVDSTLKIQPAKLEDSAVYLCASSPWDRGVNTEAFFGQGTRLTVV.

The V and J genes are TRBV5-5 and TRBJ2-5, with TRBD1 matching 7 bases. The CDR3 covers 16 residues. The germline V gene encodes CDR1 SGHKS and CDR2 YYEKEE (reference sequence). V lost 2 bases, J lost 2 bases, and 9 bases stayed unmatched. CDR3 amino acids: CASSLRQGAWQETQYF. The DNA of the CDR3 is TGTGCCAGCAGCTTACGACAGGGCGCGTGGCAAGAGACCCAGTACTTC.

This chain joins TRBV7-9 and TRBJ1-2; no definite D call. The CDR3 runs to 15 residues. Trimming removed 1 base at V and 1 base at J, with 10 bases between. The V gene's germline CDR1 is SEHNR and CDR2 FQNEAQ (reference sequence). CDR3 sequence (DNA): TGTGCCAGCAGCTTAGGGGCAGATTTTAACTATGGCTACACCTTC. Amino acid sequence: CASSLGADFNYGYTF. The variable domain in full, with the rest retrieved from reference TRBV7-9 and TRBJ1-2, is DTGVSQNPRHKITKRGQNVTFRCDPISEHNRLYWYRQTLGQGPEFLTYFQNEAQLEKSRLLSDRFSAERPKGSFSTLEIQRTEQGDSAMYLCASSLGADFNYGYTFGSGTRLTVV.

The J gene is TRBJ1-2, the V gene TRBV28, with D perhaps TRBD1 (5 bases). The CDR3 contains 14 residues. The V end lost 2 bases, the J end lost 3 bases, and 10 bases lay between the germline ends. Germline loops: CDR1 MDHEN, CDR2 SYDVKM. The CDR3 spells CASSLKGLDYGYTF. CDR3 bases: TGTGCCAGCAGTTTAAAGGGGCTCGACTATGGCTACACCTTC.

This rearrangement joins TRBV18 to TRBJ1-3, with D unclear. Trimming shortened V by 0 bases and J by 5 bases, and 5 bases separated the two germline ends. CDR1 and CDR2 (germline): KGHSH, LQKENI. The CDR3 sequence is 13 residues long. The CDR3 spells CASSPPHRNTIYF. The CDR3 region has the DNA TGTGCCAGCTCACCACCTCACAGAAACACCATATATTTT.

This clone was counted between two and nine times. The chain recombines TRBV5-6 with TRBJ1-6; D may be TRBD1 (6 bases). The ends were cut back, 2 bases at V and 10 bases at J, with 16 bases in the middle. The CDR3 consists of 15 residues. CDR1 and CDR2 (germline): SGHDT, YYEEEE. The CDR3 reads CASSFPGAVRSPLHF. CDR3 sequence (DNA): TGTGCCAGCAGCTTCCCAGGGGCCGTAAGATCACCCCTCCACTTT.

The chain carries TRBV5-4 and TRBJ2-7, with 12 bases that match TRBD2. Trimming at V came to 2 bases and at J to 2 bases, leaving 5 bases not matched to a gene. Per germline, CDR1 SGHNT and CDR2 YYREEE (reference sequence). The CDR3 sequence is 16 residues long. In DNA, the CDR3 is TGTGCCAGCAGCTTCCGACTAGCGGGGGCAACCTACGAGCAGTACTTC. Translated: CASSFRLAGATYEQYF.

The chain employs TRBV4-3 and TRBJ1-3; 8 bases fit TRBD1. V gave up 5 bases and J gave up 3 bases; unmatched junction bases: 6. Looked up from germline, CDR1 is LGHNA and CDR2 is YSLEER. CDR3 size: 15 residues. This CDR3 is CASSRTGSNGNTIYF. DNA for the CDR3: TGCGCCAGCAGCAGGACAGGGTCTAATGGAAACACCATATATTTT.